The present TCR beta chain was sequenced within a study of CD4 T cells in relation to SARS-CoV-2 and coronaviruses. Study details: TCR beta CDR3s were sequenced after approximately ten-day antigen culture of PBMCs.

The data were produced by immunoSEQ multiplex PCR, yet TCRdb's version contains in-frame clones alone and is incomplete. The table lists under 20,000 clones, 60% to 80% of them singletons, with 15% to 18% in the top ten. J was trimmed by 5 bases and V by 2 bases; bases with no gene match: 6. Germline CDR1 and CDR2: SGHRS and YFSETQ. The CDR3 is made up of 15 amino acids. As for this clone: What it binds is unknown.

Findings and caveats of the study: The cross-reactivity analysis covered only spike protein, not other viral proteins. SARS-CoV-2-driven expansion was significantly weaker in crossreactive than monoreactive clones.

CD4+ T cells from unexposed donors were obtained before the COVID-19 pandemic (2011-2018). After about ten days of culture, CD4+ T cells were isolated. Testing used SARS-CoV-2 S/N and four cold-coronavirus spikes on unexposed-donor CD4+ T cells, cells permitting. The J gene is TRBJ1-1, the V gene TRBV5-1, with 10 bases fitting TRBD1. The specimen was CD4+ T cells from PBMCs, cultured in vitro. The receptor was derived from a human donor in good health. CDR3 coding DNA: TGCGCCAGCAGCTTCAGCCCGGGACAGGGGACTGAAGCTTTCTTT. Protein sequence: CASSFSPGQGTEAFF.